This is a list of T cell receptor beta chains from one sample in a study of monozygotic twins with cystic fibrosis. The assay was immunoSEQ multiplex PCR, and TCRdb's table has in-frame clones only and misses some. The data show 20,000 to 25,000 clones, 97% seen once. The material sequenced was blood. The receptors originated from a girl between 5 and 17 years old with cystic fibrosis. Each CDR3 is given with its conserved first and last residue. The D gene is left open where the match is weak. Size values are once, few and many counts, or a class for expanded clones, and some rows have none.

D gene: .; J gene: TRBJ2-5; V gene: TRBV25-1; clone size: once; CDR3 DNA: TGTGCCAGTAACCAGAGACAAGAACAGTACTTC; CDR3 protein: CASNQRQEQYF
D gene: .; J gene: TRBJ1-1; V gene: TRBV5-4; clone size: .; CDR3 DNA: TGTGCCAGCAGCTTGGGAACGGACGGGAGAGAAGCTTTCTTT; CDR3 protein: CASSLGTDGREAFF
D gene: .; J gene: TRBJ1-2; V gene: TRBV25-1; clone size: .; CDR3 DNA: TGTGCCAGCAGTGATGGGCGATATGGCTACACCTTC; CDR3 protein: CASSDGRYGYTF
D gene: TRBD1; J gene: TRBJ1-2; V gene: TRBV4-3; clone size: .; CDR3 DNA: TGCGCCAGCAGCCAAGAAGACGGACAGGGGCCAAGCAGCTACACCTTC; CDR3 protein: CASSQEDGQGPSSYTF
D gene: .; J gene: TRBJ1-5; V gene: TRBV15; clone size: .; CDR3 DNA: TGTGCCACCAGCAGTCACACATATAGCAATCAGCCCCAGCATTTT; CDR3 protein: CATSSHTYSNQPQHF
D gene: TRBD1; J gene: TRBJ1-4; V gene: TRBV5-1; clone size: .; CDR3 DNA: TGCGCCAGCAGCTTGGGGACAGGGTCTAATGAAAAACTGTTTTTT; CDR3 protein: CASSLGTGSNEKLFF
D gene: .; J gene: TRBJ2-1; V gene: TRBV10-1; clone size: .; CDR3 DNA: TGCGCCAGCAGCCCGAGCGGGCTATACAATGAGCAGTTCTTC; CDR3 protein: CASSPSGLYNEQFF
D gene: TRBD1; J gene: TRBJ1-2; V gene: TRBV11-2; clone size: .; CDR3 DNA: TGTGCCAGCAGCTCTAACCGGGACAGGGGTAGCTTAAACTATGGCTACACCTTC; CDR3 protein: CASSSNRDRGSLNYGYTF
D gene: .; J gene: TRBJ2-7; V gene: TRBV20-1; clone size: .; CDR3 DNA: TGCAGTGCTACAGATCCCTACGAGCAGTACTTC; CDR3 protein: CSATDPYEQYF
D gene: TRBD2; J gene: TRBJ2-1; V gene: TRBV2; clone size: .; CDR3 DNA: TGTGCCAGCAGAGCGGGACTAGCGGGAATGTCCCAGTTCTTC; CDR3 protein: CASRAGLAGMSQFF
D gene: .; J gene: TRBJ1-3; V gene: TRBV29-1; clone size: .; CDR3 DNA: TGCAGCGTTGATTTTTTTGCAGAAAGAACTTCTGGAAACACCATATATTTT; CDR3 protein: CSVDFFAERTSGNTIYF
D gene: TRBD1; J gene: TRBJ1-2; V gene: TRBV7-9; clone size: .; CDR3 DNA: TGTGCCAGCAGCCGCGACAGGGAAAAAAAGTATGGCTACACCTTC; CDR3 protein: CASSRDREKKYGYTF
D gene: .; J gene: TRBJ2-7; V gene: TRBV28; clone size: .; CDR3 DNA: TGTGCCAGCAGTACAAATTCCGCCGGCGAGCAGTACTTC; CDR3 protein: CASSTNSAGEQYF
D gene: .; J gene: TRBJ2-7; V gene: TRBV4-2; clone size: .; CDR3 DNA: TGTGCCAGCAGCCAAGGACCTACCTCCTACGAGCAGTACTTC; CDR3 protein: CASSQGPTSYEQYF
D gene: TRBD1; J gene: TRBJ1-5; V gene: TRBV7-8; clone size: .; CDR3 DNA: TGTGCCAGCAGCTTAGGGGACAGAAATCAGCCCCAGCATTTT; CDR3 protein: CASSLGDRNQPQHF
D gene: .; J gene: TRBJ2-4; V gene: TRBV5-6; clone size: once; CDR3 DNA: TGTGCCAGCAGCCCCCGACAGGGCGGGGAAATTTGGAACATTCAGTACTTC; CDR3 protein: CASSPRQGGEIWNIQYF
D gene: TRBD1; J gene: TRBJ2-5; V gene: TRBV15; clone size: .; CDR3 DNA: TGTGCCACCAGCAGCCGACAGGGGCTGGAGACCCAGTACTTC; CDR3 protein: CATSSRQGLETQYF
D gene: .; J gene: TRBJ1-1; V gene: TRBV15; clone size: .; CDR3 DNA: TGTGCCACCAGCAGTGGGGGGGCTGAAGCTTTCTTT; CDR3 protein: CATSSGGAEAFF
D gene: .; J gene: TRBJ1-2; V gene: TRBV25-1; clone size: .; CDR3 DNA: TGTGCCAGCAGTGAATTCAGGGGAGCTAACTATGGCTACACCTTC; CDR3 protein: CASSEFRGANYGYTF
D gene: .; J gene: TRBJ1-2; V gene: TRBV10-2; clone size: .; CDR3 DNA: TGCGCCAGCAGCGGGGGGGCCTCCTATGGCTACACCTTC; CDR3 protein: CASSGGASYGYTF